This TCR beta chain was captured by sequencing in a study of T cells in Graves' hyperthyroidism and ophthalmopathy. Study-wide results and caveats: The blood repertoire included most of the expanded thyroid clonotypes above 0.001.

With respect to this clonotype: Its antigen is not identified.

Germline values: CDR1 SGHDN, CDR2 FVKESK. This CDR3 region has 15 residues. The V end was cut by 3 bases, the J end by 5 bases, with 16 bases between. Participants, patients aged 18 to 65, had newly diagnosed hyperthyroidism with a duration under 2 months. Thyroid ultrasound, orbital computed tomography, clinical symptoms, and serum thyroxine and TRAb underpinned diagnoses. Template material for amplifying TCR beta CDR3 regions consisted of RNA transcripts. The TCR CDR3 was amplified in a first-round RT-PCR using the HTBI primer set. One entry per CDR3 protein results from TCRdb running MiXCR on the multiplex PCR reads. The sample yields hundreds of thousands of distinct CDR3 sequences, around 15% seen once.

The chain has TRBV14 and TRBJ1-2; D is unclear. This sequence was found in a woman aged 18-29 years with Graves' hyperthyroidism. Source material: blood. CDR3 in amino acids: CASSHYGEAEYGYTF. The CDR3 DNA sequence: TGTGCCAGCAGCCACTACGGGGAGGCCGAATATGGCTACACCTTC. The full variable domain, its missing parts supplied by reference TRBV14 and TRBJ1-2, is EAGVTQFPSHSVIEKGQTVTLRCDPISGHDNLYWYRRVMGKEIKFLLHFVKESKQDESGMPNNRFLAERTGGTYSTLKVQPAELEDSGVYFCASSHYGEAEYGYTFGSGTRLTVV.